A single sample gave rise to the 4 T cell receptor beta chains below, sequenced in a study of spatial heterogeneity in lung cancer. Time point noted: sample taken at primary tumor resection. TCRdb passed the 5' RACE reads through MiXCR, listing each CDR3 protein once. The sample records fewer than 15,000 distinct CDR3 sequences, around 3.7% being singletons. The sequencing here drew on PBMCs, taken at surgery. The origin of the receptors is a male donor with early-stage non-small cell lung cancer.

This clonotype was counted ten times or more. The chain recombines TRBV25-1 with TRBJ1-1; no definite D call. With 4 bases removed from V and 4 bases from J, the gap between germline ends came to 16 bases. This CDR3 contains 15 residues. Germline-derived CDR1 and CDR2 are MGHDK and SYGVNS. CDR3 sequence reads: CASSAPGGSGTEAFF. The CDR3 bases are TGTGCCAGCAGTGCCCCGGGAGGGAGTGGCACTGAAGCTTTCTTT.

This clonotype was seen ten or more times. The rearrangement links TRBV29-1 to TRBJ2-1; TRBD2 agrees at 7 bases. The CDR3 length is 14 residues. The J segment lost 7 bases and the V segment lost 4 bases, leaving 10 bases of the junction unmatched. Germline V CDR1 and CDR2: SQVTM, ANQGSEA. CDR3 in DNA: TGCAGCGTTGTGGAGCGGGACTGGCAAAATGAGCAGTTCTTC. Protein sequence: CSVVERDWQNEQFF.

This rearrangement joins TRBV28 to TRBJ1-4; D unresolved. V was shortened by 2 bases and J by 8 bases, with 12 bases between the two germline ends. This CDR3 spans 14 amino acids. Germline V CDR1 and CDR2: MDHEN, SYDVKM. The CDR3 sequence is CASSLMGSGEKLFF. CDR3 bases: TGTGCCAGCAGTTTAATGGGGTCCGGCGAAAAACTGTTTTTT.

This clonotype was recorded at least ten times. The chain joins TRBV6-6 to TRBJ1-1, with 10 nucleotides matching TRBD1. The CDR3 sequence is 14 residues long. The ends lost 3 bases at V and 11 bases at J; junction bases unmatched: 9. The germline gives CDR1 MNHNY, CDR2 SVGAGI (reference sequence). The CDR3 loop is CASSYDRGLVWAFF. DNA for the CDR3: TGTGCCAGCAGTTATGACAGGGGGCTTGTGTGGGCTTTCTTT.